This is a list of T cell receptor beta chains from one sample in a study of regulatory T cells in long-lasting Graves disease. TCRdb ran MiXCR on the multiplex PCR reads and lists one entry per CDR3 protein. This sample has 650,000 to 700,000 distinct CDR3 sequences, with approximately 29% found just once. Sequenced here: peripheral blood mononuclear cells (PBMCs), sampled when the disease was refractory, from a patient treated with antithyroid drugs. These receptors originate from a female donor with Graves disease. Both conserved end residues are part of each CDR3. A D gene is named only where the DNA matches it firmly. Size is stated for part of the rows, as once, few or many counts, or as a class when the clone is expanded.

J gene,D gene,clone size,V gene,CDR3 DNA,CDR3 protein
TRBJ1-2,.,.,TRBV19,TGTGCCAGTATTGGGGATGATTATGGCTACACCTTC,CASIGDDYGYTF
TRBJ1-1,.,.,TRBV7-9,TGTGCCAGCAGCCATTACGGGAAAACAGGGTCTAGGGACACTGAAGCTTTCTTT,CASSHYGKTGSRDTEAFF
TRBJ1-1,.,.,TRBV30,TGTGCCTTGACGGCCAGGGCGGACACTGAAGCTTTCTTT,CALTARADTEAFF
TRBJ1-4,.,once,TRBV3-1,TGTGCCAGCAGCTCGAGGGGTGAAGTACCTAATGAAAAACTGTTTTTT,CASSSRGEVPNEKLFF
TRBJ2-5,.,.,TRBV6-2/TRBV6-3,TGTGCCAGCATCACGGTGGCGGCTTTAGGGGAGACCCAGTACTTC,CASITVAALGETQYF
TRBJ1-1,.,.,TRBV7-9,TGTGCCAGCAGCTTAAAACAGCCCATGAACACTGAAGCTTTCTTT,CASSLKQPMNTEAFF
TRBJ2-7,.,few,TRBV28,TGTGCCAGCAGTTTTAACAGGGATATTAGCGAGCAGTACTTC,CASSFNRDISEQYF
TRBJ2-7,.,.,TRBV20-1,TGCAGTGCCCAGAGCTACGAGCAGTACTTC,CSAQSYEQYF
TRBJ2-3,.,.,TRBV11-2,TGTGCCAGCAGCCGGGACCTTGTCACAGATACGCAGTATTTT,CASSRDLVTDTQYF
TRBJ2-5,.,.,TRBV7-3,TGTGCCAGCAGCTTATACGACAGGTTTGGGGAGACCCAGTACTTC,CASSLYDRFGETQYF
TRBJ1-2,TRBD1,.,TRBV7-9,TGTGCCAGCACGCCAAAGGACAGGGCGGACTATGGCTACACCTTC,CASTPKDRADYGYTF
TRBJ2-7,.,many,TRBV12-3/TRBV12-4,TGTGCCAGCAGTTACGCAGGGATGTACGAGCAGTACTTC,CASSYAGMYEQYF
TRBJ2-5,TRBD2,.,TRBV9,TGTGCCAGCAGCGTAGGGGACTACGGAGAGACCCAGTACTTC,CASSVGDYGETQYF
TRBJ2-5,.,.,TRBV5-1,TGCGCCAGCAGCGAGGGACCAGCGCCGCAAGAGACCCAGTACTTC,CASSEGPAPQETQYF
TRBJ1-1,.,.,TRBV30,TGTGCCTGGAACGCCAGGAGGGCTAATGGAGCTTTCTTT,CAWNARRANGAFF
TRBJ2-3,.,.,TRBV5-5,TGTGCCAGCAGCCTGGTCGGAGCTGGGACAGATACGCAGTATTTT,CASSLVGAGTDTQYF
TRBJ1-1,TRBD1,.,TRBV6-9,TGTGCCAGCAGTTACTTCGGGCTAGGGGGCGGGAGCACTGAAGCTTTCTTT,CASSYFGLGGGSTEAFF
TRBJ1-6,.,.,TRBV18,TGTGCCAGCTCACCGGGGGGCCAGGGAAATTCACCCCTCCACTTT,CASSPGGQGNSPLHF
TRBJ1-4,.,.,TRBV19,TGTGCCAGTAGTATCTTGGAAGCAACTAATGAAAAACTGTTTTTT,CASSILEATNEKLFF
TRBJ2-1,TRBD2,.,TRBV11-2,TGTGCCAGCAGCCGCCTCCTAGCGGGAGGGCCTAATGAGCAGTTCTTC,CASSRLLAGGPNEQFF
TRBJ2-7,TRBD2,.,TRBV5-1,TGTGCCAGCAGCAATACGGCTAGCGGGAGGTTCGAGCAGTACTTC,CASSNTASGRFEQYF
TRBJ1-2,.,many,TRBV30,TGTGCCTGGAGTAATTATGGCTACACCTTC,CAWSNYGYTF
TRBJ1-1,.,many,TRBV20-1,TGCAGTGCCACCCGGACAGCGAACACTGAAGCTTTCTTT,CSATRTANTEAFF
TRBJ1-1,.,many,TRBV19,TGTGCCAGCAGATCAAGAGGGGATACTGAAGCTTTCTTT,CASRSRGDTEAFF
TRBJ2-7,.,many,TRBV12-3/TRBV12-4,TGTGCCAGCAGTTCCGACAGGAGGTACTACGAGCAGTACTTC,CASSSDRRYYEQYF
TRBJ1-3,.,.,TRBV6-1,TGTGCCAGCAGTGACTATTTAGGGCAGGCCCGAAACACCATATATTTT,CASSDYLGQARNTIYF
TRBJ1-2,.,.,TRBV28,TGTACCAGCAGTTTAGTTCATTATAACTATGGCTACACCTTC,CTSSLVHYNYGYTF
TRBJ1-1,.,.,TRBV27,TGTGCCAGCAGACAAAACGGTGTCACTGAAGCTTTCTTT,CASRQNGVTEAFF
TRBJ1-2,TRBD1,.,TRBV6-2/TRBV6-3,TGTGCCAGCAGTGACCCGGGACAGGGGTTCTATGGCTACACCTTC,CASSDPGQGFYGYTF
TRBJ2-7,.,.,TRBV19,TGTGCCAGTAAGGGGGTTAGACGAATGGACGAGCAGTACTTC,CASKGVRRMDEQYF
TRBJ1-5,.,.,TRBV15,TGTGCCACCAGCGCCTACGATCAGCCCCAGCATTTT,CATSAYDQPQHF
TRBJ2-7,TRBD2,.,TRBV10-2,TGCGCCAGTGGGACTAGCGTCTACGAGCAGTACTTC,CASGTSVYEQYF
TRBJ1-1,.,many,TRBV6-1,TGTGCCAGCAGCATAGACAGTCTCACTGAAGCTTTCTTT,CASSIDSLTEAFF